This T cell receptor beta chain was sequenced in a study of response to subunit inactivated influenza vaccine. A few counts support this clonotype. Its antigen is not known. TCRdb fed the RT-PCR reads into MiXCR, producing one record per CDR3 protein. The sample shows hundreds of thousands of distinct CDR3 sequences, around 8% of them seen only once. Study-level results: Authors suggested that a seasonal influenza vaccination recruits few new T cells each time.

V lost 6 bases and J 5 bases, leaving 10 bases between the germline ends. CDR1 is MDHEN and CDR2 is SYDVKM in the germline V gene. The CDR3 extends over 12 amino acids. The TCR originated in a man between 50 and 75 years old who received an inactivated influenza vaccine. V gene TRBV28 combines with J gene TRBJ1-2; D gene unclear. Sample: PBMCs from blood, taken less than 30 months after vaccination. Here the CDR3 reads CASRATAYGYTF. In nucleotides, the CDR3 is TGTGCCAGCAGGGCGACGGCGTATGGCTACACCTTC.